Shown below are 10 T cell receptor beta chains from a single sample sequenced in a study of T cell clonality in common variable immunodeficiency. Here immunoSEQ multiplex PCR was the method, and the copy in TCRdb shows in-frame clones only, minus some. Sampling found about 52,000 clones, none seen once. The sequenced material came from peripheral blood mononuclear cells. The receptors were sampled from a person aged 18 to 75 in good health.

The sample holds many counts of this clone. The read comes to an end 3 residues before the CDR3 does, leaving the germline J gene to fill in the end. This chain joins TRBV7-3 and TRBJ2-1; 8 nucleotides match TRBD2. Trimming at V came to 5 bases and at J to 7 bases, leaving 7 bases not matched to a gene. The CDR3 has 14 residues. The germline CDR1 and CDR2 sequences are SGHTA and FQGTGA. CDR3 region: CASSRTSLINEQFF. The sequenced part of the CDR3 DNA is TGTGCCAGCAGCCGGACTAGCTTGATTAATGAG.

This clone was detected many times. The covered CDR3 bases are TGTGCCAGCAGCTCTCAGGGCAATGAG. It specifies CASSSQGNE. The full CDR3 sequence reads CASSSQGNEQFF. The chain recombines TRBV7-3 with TRBJ2-1; a weak D match, TRBD1 (5 bases). Coverage ceases 3 residues before the CDR3 finishes, and the germline J gene fills in the end. The germline CDR1 and CDR2 sequences are SGHTA and FQGTGA. The ends were cut back, 4 bases at V and 6 bases at J, with 7 bases in the middle. The CDR3 consists of 12 residues.

This clone was counted at least ten times. The read gets to within 3 residues of the CDR3 end, and the germline J gene fills in the rest. The chain uses TRBV5-1 and TRBJ2-7; D uncertain. V dropped 3 bases and J dropped 0 bases, with 16 bases sitting between them. From germline, CDR1 is SGHRS and CDR2 YFSETQ. The CDR3 is made up of 16 amino acids. The CDR3 reads CASSSYLDRSSYEQYF. Incomplete CDR3 DNA: TGCGCCAGCAGCTCCTACCTAGACCGTAGCTCCTACGAG.

This clone was observed many times. The CDR3 here is CSGSGVGVLYNEQFF. The covered CDR3 bases are TGCAGCGGTTCGGGTGTAGGAGTTCTCTACAATGAG. The V gene is TRBV29-1, the J gene TRBJ2-1; D unclear. The CDR3 goes on 3 residues after the read ends, and that part is filled in from the germline J gene. The V end lost 7 bases, the J end lost 3 bases, and 19 bases lay between the germline ends. CDR1 and CDR2 (germline): SQVTM, ANQGSEA. The CDR3 has 15 amino acids.

This clone came up many times. The read is 3 residues too short to cover the CDR3 end, so that end is filled in from the germline J gene. The V gene is TRBV19, the J gene TRBJ2-7; possible D gene TRBD2, 5 bases. Trimming removed 3 bases from V and 3 bases from J, with 18 bases in between. The CDR3 contains 16 residues. CDR1 and CDR2 from the germline V gene are LNHDA and SQIVND (reference sequence). The CDR3 reads CASSMDLDAGGYEQYF. The CDR3 bases that were read are TGTGCCAGTAGTATGGACCTTGATGCGGGTGGCTACGAG. The full variable domain, rest sourced from reference TRBV19 and TRBJ2-7, is DGGITQSPKYLFRKEGQNVTLSCEQNLNHDAMYWYRQDPGQGLRLIYYSQIVNDFQKGDIAEGYSVSREKKESFPLTVTSAQKNPTAFYLCASSMDLDAGGYEQYFGPGTRLTVT.

This clone has at least ten counts. Read coverage stops 3 residues before the CDR3 terminus; the germline J gene supplies the remainder. The V call is TRBV7-9, the J call TRBJ2-1; 9 bases fit TRBD1. The germline CDR1 and CDR2 sequences are SEHNR and FQNEAQ (reference sequence). This CDR3 spans 14 amino acids. Unmatched junction bases numbered 8, after V lost 5 bases and J lost 9 bases. CDR3: CASSQTGGISEQFF. The covered CDR3 bases are TGTGCCAGCAGCCAGACAGGGGGGATCTCTGAG.

This clone has at least ten counts. The read ends 3 residues shy of where the CDR3 ends; the end is completed using the germline J gene. This sequence joins TRBV6-2 or TRBV6-3 and TRBJ2-1; 9 bases fit TRBD1. The CDR3 length is 16 residues. With 5 bases clipped from V and 7 bases from J, the junction kept 12 bases outside the gene matches. The germline V gene encodes CDR1 MNHEY and CDR2 SVGEGT. CDR3 DNA, as far as it was read: TGTGCCAGCAGTGGGATACAGGGGGCAAAAGGGAATGAG. It yields the protein CASSGIQGAKGNE. The CDR3 in its entirety is CASSGIQGAKGNEQFF.

This clone has a count of ten or more. Sequencing ends 3 residues short of the CDR3 end; the germline J gene provides the rest. The rearrangement links TRBV5-1 to TRBJ2-7, with TRBD1 identical over 11 bases. The CDR3 spans 15 residues. Germline CDR1 and CDR2: SGHRS and YFSETQ. V was pared by 5 bases and J by 2 bases, with 6 bases of the junction left unmatched. The CDR3 DNA, read in part, is TGCGCCAGCAGGTTAGGGACAGGGGGGGCCTACGAG. This encodes CASRLGTGGAYE. The whole CDR3 protein is CASRLGTGGAYEQYF.

This clone was seen many times. The CDR3 end falls 3 residues outside the read, so it is completed with the germline J gene. This chain connects TRBV7-8 to TRBJ2-1, with 8 bases lining up with TRBD2. Germline V gene data show CDR1 as SGHVS and CDR2 as FQNEAQ. The CDR3 consists of 17 residues. The ends lost 4 bases at V and 1 base at J; junction bases unmatched: 9. Incomplete CDR3 DNA: TGTGCCAGCAGCTCCGGGGGGGGGAGAGGGTCCTACAATGAG. Translation: CASSSGGGRGSYNE. The complete CDR3 reads CASSSGGGRGSYNEQFF.

This clone was counted only a few times. The sequence runs out 3 residues before the end of the CDR3; the remainder is reconstructed from the germline J gene. This rearrangement joins TRBV7-9 to TRBJ2-1; TRBD1 might be the D (5 bases). The CDR3 is 14 residues long. Trimming cost V 5 bases and J 2 bases, with 10 bases left between them. The germline V gene has CDR1 SEHNR and CDR2 FQNEAQ (reference sequence). CDR3 amino acids: CASSPTVAYNEQFF. CDR3 DNA (partial): TGTGCCAGCAGCCCGACAGTAGCCTACAATGAG.